Presented here are 12 T cell receptor beta chains from one specimen sequenced in a study of cytomegalovirus exposure and HLA in healthy donors (dated by TCRdb to 2016 to 2017). The library was generated by the immunoSEQ multiplex PCR assay. Held by TCRdb, this immuneACCESS table contains in-frame sequences only and omits some clones. Under half of the omission traces to an unresolved V gene where checked; the cause of the rest is unknown. A total of 150,000 to 200,000 clones appear in this sample, 88% of them only once. Of the sample, 2.5% to 3.5% is held by the ten largest clones. The sample taken for sequencing was PBMCs. The receptors here all came from a man in his late teens or twenties in good health and CMV-seronegative.

The chain is built from TRBV28 and TRBJ2-1, with 11 positions matching TRBD2. Per germline, CDR1 MDHEN and CDR2 SYDVKM. The CDR3 is 16 amino acids. The trim removed 3 bases at V and 4 bases at J, leaving 5 bases unmatched. CDR3 coding DNA: TGTGCCAGCAGTTTCCTAGCGGGAGGAGATTACAATGAGCAGTTCTTC. It encodes CASSFLAGGDYNEQFF.

The chain couples TRBV6-1 to TRBJ2-5; the match to TRBD2 covers 16 bases. This CDR3 is 18 amino acids long. Germline loops: CDR1 MNHNS, CDR2 SASEGT. V was pared by 4 bases and J by 2 bases, with 7 bases of the junction left unmatched. The CDR3 spells CASSALPGLAGGQETQYF. In DNA form, the CDR3 reads TGTGCCAGCAGTGCGTTGCCGGGACTAGCGGGGGGGCAAGAGACCCAGTACTTC.

This chain joins TRBV7-6 and TRBJ1-2; a weak D match, TRBD1 (6 bases). The germline V gene has CDR1 SGHVS and CDR2 FNYEAQ. The CDR3 extends over 17 amino acids. The V and J ends lost 1 base and 0 bases respectively, with 15 bases between them. CDR3 DNA sequence: TGTGCCAGCAGCTTAGTGGGGGAGGGGGGCACTAACTATGGCTACACCTTC. Amino acids: CASSLVGEGGTNYGYTF.

The sample holds one count of this clone. This chain joins TRBV5-5 and TRBJ2-7; D might be TRBD2 (6 bases). Trimming took 4 bases from V and 6 from J, leaving 14 bases between them. CDR1 is SGHKS, CDR2 YYEKEE, per germline (reference sequence). This CDR3 is built from 13 residues. The CDR3 spells CASSPGGPGEQYV. The CDR3 nucleotides are TGTGCCAGCAGCCCCGGAGGGCCGGGCGAGCAGTACGTC.

The genes are TRBV28 and TRBJ2-5; 11 nucleotides align to TRBD2. The J segment lost 1 base and the V segment lost 4 bases, leaving 11 bases of the junction unmatched. Looked up from germline, CDR1 is MDHEN and CDR2 is SYDVKM. There are 18 residues in the CDR3. CDR3 sequence (DNA): TGTGCCAGCAGTTCAACGGCGCTAGCGGGGGGCCCCCAAGAGACCCAGTACTTC. Translated: CASSSTALAGGPQETQYF.

The chain links TRBV5-6 to TRBJ1-1, with 8 positions matching TRBD1. The CDR3 has 15 amino acids. The V and J ends lost 0 bases and 0 bases, in that order; junction bases with no gene match: 1. Germline lookup yields CDR1 SGHDT and CDR2 YYEEEE. This chain's CDR3 is CASSLVGQVNTEAFF. The CDR3 DNA sequence: TGTGCCAGCAGCTTGGTGGGACAGGTGAACACTGAAGCTTTCTTT.

CDR3 protein: CASSLTSLGGKETQYF. CDR3 sequence (DNA): TGTGCCAGCAGCTTAACCTCACTCGGCGGGAAAGAGACCCAGTACTTC. The V gene is TRBV11-2, the J gene TRBJ2-5, with a possible D match to TRBD2 (6 bases). The CDR3 is made up of 16 amino acids. The germline V gene encodes CDR1 SGHAT and CDR2 FQNNGV. The V end lost 2 bases, the J end lost 3 bases, and 16 bases lay between the germline ends.

J is TRBJ2-7 and V is TRBV4-3; 9 nucleotides line up with TRBD1. The germline gives CDR1 LGHNA, CDR2 YSLEER. The CDR3 consists of 14 residues. V lost 4 bases, J lost 2 bases, and 3 bases stayed unmatched. The CDR3 here is CASSLGQGPYEQYF. The CDR3 DNA reads as TGCGCCAGCAGCCTCGGACAGGGGCCCTACGAGCAGTACTTC.

This clone was detected only a few times. The chain employs TRBV6-6 and TRBJ2-7; 9 bases agree with TRBD2. The CDR3 covers 16 residues. The V gene's germline CDR1 is MNHNY and CDR2 SVGAGI (reference sequence). V dropped 7 bases and J dropped 4; count of bases not matched to a gene: 14. DNA for the CDR3: TGTGCCAGCACCTTAACGGCTAGCGGGATGGGATACGAGCAGTACTTC. This codes for CASTLTASGMGYEQYF.

In this sample, this clone turned up once. CDR3 DNA: TGTGCCAGCAGCTTAGGTTTCGGGGGGGACACTGAAGCTTTCTTT. Protein sequence: CASSLGFGGDTEAFF. The rearrangement joins TRBV7-9 to TRBJ1-1; D may be TRBD1 (5 bases). There are 15 residues in the CDR3. The V end lost 1 base, the J end lost 3 bases, and 12 bases lay between the germline ends. Germline CDR1 is SEHNR and CDR2 is FQNEAQ (reference sequence).

The J gene is TRBJ2-7, the V gene TRBV9; 7 bases are a match to TRBD1. The V segment lost 3 bases and the J segment 5 bases; nucleotides outside the gene matches: 14. The germline gives CDR1 SGDLS, CDR2 YYNGEE. This CDR3 contains 16 residues. CDR3 nucleotide sequence: TGTGCCAGCAGCGCAAAAGGGACAGTCAGTGGCAACGAGCAGTACGTC. Encoded protein: CASSAKGTVSGNEQYV.

The chain joins TRBV5-6 to TRBJ1-4, with 7 bases that match TRBD1. The germline CDR1 and CDR2 sequences are SGHDT and YYEEEE. The CDR3 runs to 15 residues. V shed 0 bases, J shed 7 bases, and the junction held 6 bases outside the gene matches. CDR3 nucleotides: TGTGCCAGCAGCTTGGCTTTGGCAGGGGGTGAAAAACTGTTTTTT. Encoded protein: CASSLALAGGEKLFF.